A single sample is the source of the 10 T cell receptor beta chains below, sequenced in a study of blood T cell repertoires in COVID-19. Repertoires were generated with immunoSEQ multiplex PCR, while TCRdb's copy carries only in-frame clones and drops some. The sample carries around 280,000 clones, about nine tenths recorded once. The sample taken for sequencing was PBMCs or T cells enriched from blood (not recorded which). The source of these receptors is a woman between 40 and 50 years old who had recovered from COVID-19.

This clone showed up just once. This chain connects TRBV19 to TRBJ2-5; 7 nucleotides line up with TRBD1. Germline lookup yields CDR1 LNHDA and CDR2 SQIVND (reference sequence). Trimming took 7 bases from V and 2 from J; bases not matched to a gene: 7. This CDR3 has 14 amino acids. CDR3 protein: CASTSGTDQETQYF. CDR3 coding DNA: TGTGCCAGTACCTCGGGGACAGATCAAGAGACCCAGTACTTC. Looking up the rest from reference TRBV19 and TRBJ2-5 gives the full variable domain: DGGITQSPKYLFRKEGQNVTLSCEQNLNHDAMYWYRQDPGQGLRLIYYSQIVNDFQKGDIAEGYSVSREKKESFPLTVTSAQKNPTAFYLCASTSGTDQETQYFGPGTRLLVL.

The chain links TRBV30 to TRBJ2-7, with 8 nucleotides matching TRBD2. Trimming at V came to 6 bases and at J to 8 bases, leaving 18 bases not matched to a gene. The CDR3 length is 15 residues. CDR1 is GTSNPN and CDR2 is SVGIG in the germline V gene (reference sequence). The CDR3 nucleotides read TGTGCCTGTTCCCTACGGGCGGGACTAGTCAGTCAGCAGTACTTC. Translating gives CACSLRAGLVSQQYF.

V usage is TRBV20-1 and J usage is TRBJ2-1, with a possible D match to TRBD1 (6 bases). There are 16 residues in the CDR3. From germline, CDR1 is DFQATT and CDR2 SNEGSKA (reference sequence). V lost 3 bases and J lost 0, with 15 bases in between. CDR3 region: CSASSPGTPSYNEQFF. In nucleotides, the CDR3 is TGCAGTGCTAGTTCTCCGGGGACACCCTCCTACAATGAGCAGTTCTTC.

The V and J genes are TRBV10-3 and TRBJ2-7, with D perhaps matching TRBD2 (6 bases). Germline assignment: CDR1 ENHRY and CDR2 SYGVKD. V lost 0 bases, J lost 2 bases, and 14 bases lay in between. The CDR3 is made up of 16 amino acids. This CDR3 reads CAISESGGASPYEQYF. The CDR3 DNA reads as TGTGCCATCAGTGAGTCCGGCGGGGCCTCACCCTACGAGCAGTACTTC.

The DNA of the CDR3 is TGTGCCAGCAGTTCCGACAGGGGAGCCTCCTACGAGCAGTACTTC. This gives the protein CASSSDRGASYEQYF. The rearrangement uses TRBV6-5 and TRBJ2-7, with TRBD1 identical over 8 bases. V was pared by 4 bases and J by 0 bases, with 5 bases of the junction left unmatched. The CDR3 sequence is 15 residues long. From germline, CDR1 is MNHEY and CDR2 SVGAGI.

This chain links TRBV23-1 with TRBJ1-2, with TRBD1 matching over 8 bases. TRBV23-1 is an open reading frame, and its role is uncertain. The CDR3 runs 19 residues. Trimming cost V 1 base and J 6 bases; bases outside gene matches: 19. CDR3 in DNA: TGCGCCAGCAGTCAATATAATATTTATATACCGGGACAGGACGATGGCTACACCTTC. Its translation is CASSQYNIYIPGQDDGYTF.

This chain joins TRBV5-1 and TRBJ1-2; D perhaps matches TRBD1 (5 bases). V lost 0 bases and J 4 bases, leaving 10 bases between the germline ends. This CDR3 spans 14 amino acids. Germline V gene sequence: CDR1 SGHRS, CDR2 YFSETQ. The CDR3 nucleotides read TGCGCCAGCAGCTTGGCGGGGGGTAGCTATGGCTACACCTTC. This translates into CASSLAGGSYGYTF.

The CDR3 nucleotides are TGTGCCAGCAGTGAATCCCTTACTAGTCTAGGGGAGCTGTTTTTT. Translated, it gives CASSESLTSLGELFF. The rearrangement joins TRBV2 to TRBJ2-2; weak D call: TRBD2 (5 bases). Germline values: CDR1 SNHLY, CDR2 FYNNEI. With 2 bases removed from V and 8 bases from J, the gap between germline ends came to 15 bases. The CDR3 spans 15 residues.

V gene TRBV5-4 combines with J gene TRBJ1-6; no definite D call. CDR3 length equals 13 residues. Germline CDR1 reads SGHNT; CDR2 reads YYREEE (reference sequence). The germline V and J ends were trimmed by 4 bases and 8 bases, with 10 bases remaining between them. The CDR3 region is CASSPKRDSPLHF. The CDR3 coding sequence is TGTGCCAGCAGCCCCAAGCGGGATTCACCCCTCCACTTT.

J is TRBJ2-6 and V is TRBV5-1, with D uncertain. This CDR3 region has 15 residues. Deletions cut 3 bases from V and 1 base from J, with 8 bases between. Germline V CDR1 and CDR2: SGHRS, YFSETQ. Here the CDR3 reads CASSSTTSGANVLTF. The CDR3 nucleotides read TGCGCCAGCAGCTCCACTACATCTGGGGCCAACGTCCTGACTTTC.